Following are 16 T cell receptor beta chains from one sample sequenced in a study of tumor-infiltrating lymphocytes in primary liver carcinoma. Total RNA amounting to roughly 450 ng was the source from which TCR beta cDNA was made with a constant-region primer. Amplification in three nested multiplex PCR rounds with slightly modified ARM-PCR gave rise to TCR beta libraries. The first two PCR rounds used TRBV1-TRBV30 forward primers with a C-beta reverse primer, 9 to 10 cycles each. One entry per CDR3 protein results from TCRdb running MiXCR on the multiplex PCR reads. The profile shows approximately 22,000 distinct CDR3 sequences, approximately 70% of them singletons. Unsorted bulk tissue, about 19-31 mg of it, served as the source for co-extraction of RNA and DNA. What was sequenced was liver tumor tissue from sampling region 1. Specified subset: tumor region T1, superior pole. Receptor source: a middle-aged man with primary liver carcinoma and hepatitis B virus infection.

As regards this clonotype: A much bigger clone sits one base away, suggesting this may be a read error. The chain recombines TRBV6-6 with TRBJ1-2; no definite D call. Looked up from germline, CDR1 is MNHNY and CDR2 is SVGAGI (reference sequence). CDR3 length: 11 residues. For the CDR3, the DNA is TGTCCCAGCAGTTACTCGCAGGACTACACCTTC. It is translated as CPSSYSQDYTF.

The chain employs TRBV11-2 and TRBJ1-4; D gene uncertain. This CDR3 has 19 amino acids. The germline CDR1 and CDR2 sequences are SGHAT and FQNNGV. The V and J ends lost 5 bases and 3 bases respectively, with 25 bases between them. The CDR3 bases are TGTGCCAGCAGCCCTAAGCGACAAAGGACGTCCGCAGCTAATGAAAAACTGTTTTTT. This translates into CASSPKRQRTSAANEKLFF. Together with reference TRBV11-2 and TRBJ1-4, the CDR3 gives the full variable domain: EAGVAQSPRYKIIEKRQSVAFWCNPISGHATLYWYQQILGQGPKLLIQFQNNGVVDDSQLPKDRFSAERLKGVDSTLKIQPAKLEDSAVYLCASSPKRQRTSAANEKLFFGSGTQLSVL.

Turning to this clonotype: The CDR3 does not close with the conserved phenylalanine or tryptophan, likely indicating a read error. The chain has TRBV5-5 and TRBJ1-3; D ambiguous. CDR3 size: 14 residues. The germline V and J ends were trimmed by 6 bases and 1 base, with 11 bases remaining between them. Germline V gene sequence: CDR1 SGHKS, CDR2 YYEKEE (reference sequence). CDR3 DNA: TGTGCCAGCAACTTATTACAGTCTGGAAACACCATATATCTT. Translated: CASNLLQSGNTIYL.

Note on this clonotype: An end of the junction differs from the germline gene, which may be a read error. The chain is built from TRBV10-2 and TRBJ2-5; D is unclear. CDR3 length: 13 residues. The germline V gene encodes CDR1 WSHSY and CDR2 SAAADI. In DNA form, the CDR3 reads TGCGCCAGCAGGATAGGTACGTTTGAGACGCAGTACTTC. The encoded protein is CASRIGTFETQYF.

Regarding this clonotype: Here the CDR3 omits its conserved ending phenylalanine or tryptophan, so a read error is the likely source. This rearrangement joins TRBV30 to TRBJ2-4, with D perhaps being TRBD1 or TRBD2 (5 bases each). Germline CDR1 is GTSNPN and CDR2 is SVGIG (reference sequence). This CDR3 has 14 residues. Trimming removed 7 bases from V and 4 bases from J, with 17 bases in between. CDR3 coding DNA: TGTGCCTTGACAGAAAAGGGGACGAAAAACATTCAGTACCCC. As protein: CALTEKGTKNIQYP.

Comment on this clonotype: This may stem from a read error, because a much larger clone lies one nucleotide away. V gene TRBV11-3 combines with J gene TRBJ2-3; possibly TRBD1 or TRBD2 for D (5 bases each). The germline V gene encodes CDR1 SGHNT and CDR2 YENEEA. This CDR3 region has 14 residues. The CDR3 reads CANSDGTWRDTQYF. In DNA, the CDR3 is TGTGCCAACAGCGATGGGACCTGGCGAGATACGCAGTATTTT.

A remark on this clonotype: The conserved phenylalanine or tryptophan is not found at the CDR3 terminus, so this likely reflects a read error. V gene TRBV11-2 combines with J gene TRBJ2-5, with no clear D. CDR3 size: 13 residues. Germline V lookup: CDR1 SGHAT, CDR2 FQNNGV. The CDR3 region has the DNA TGTGACAGCAGCTTAGCTCTGGAAGAGACCCAGTACTAC. It specifies CDSSLALEETQYY.

The rearrangement links TRBV11-2 to TRBJ2-3, with a weak D call TRBD2 (7 bases). From germline, CDR1 is SGHAT and CDR2 FQNNGV. Between the trimmed V and J ends, which lost 5 bases and 1 base, there was a span of 16 bases. The length of the CDR3 is 16 residues. CDR3 sequence reads: CASSQGGATCTDTQYF. The CDR3, as DNA: TGTGCCAGCAGCCAAGGGGGGGCCACGTGCACAGATACGCAGTATTTT.

The gene calls are TRBV29-1 and TRBJ2-1; D is undetermined. This CDR3 comprises 16 residues. Germline CDR1 and CDR2: SQVTM and ANQGSEA. CDR3 in DNA: TGCATCGTCGCCATGCTTCGGTCCTGGTCCCGTCAAGAGCAGTTCTTC. Translation: CIVAMLRSWSRQEQFF.

This chain joins TRBV13 and TRBJ2-1; TRBD2 matches at 10 bases. The V gene end was trimmed by 5 bases and the J gene end by 10 bases; junction bases not matched to a gene: 23. The length of the CDR3 is 19 residues. The V gene's germline CDR1 is PRHDT and CDR2 FYEKMQ (reference sequence). DNA of the CDR3: TGTGCCAGCAGCCCCTCGACCGGGACTAGCGCCCGAAACGTGAACGAGCAGTTCTTC. Amino acid sequence: CASSPSTGTSARNVNEQFF.

As concerns this clonotype: This may be a read error, as it is one base from a much larger clone. The V gene is TRBV29-1, the J gene TRBJ2-1; 11 nucleotides line up with TRBD1. The CDR3 has 14 amino acids. Per the germline V gene, CDR1 is SQVTM and CDR2 is ANQGSEA. Trimming cost V 7 bases and J 8 bases; bases outside gene matches: 10. The CDR3 nucleotides read TGCAGCGGATTGTCGGGACAGGGGGTGCATGAGCAGTTCTTC. It translates to CSGLSGQGVHEQFF.

As regards this clonotype: One end of the junction varies from germline; a read error may be responsible. The V and J genes are TRBV10-3 and TRBJ2-3; the D gene could be TRBD1 or TRBD2 (5 bases each). The CDR3 covers 14 residues. Germline assignment: CDR1 ENHRY and CDR2 SYGVKD. The CDR3 DNA reads as TGTGCCATCGGGGCATGGGCTAGCACAGGTACGCAGTATTTT. The encoded protein is CAIGAWASTGTQYF.

To note about this clonotype: This is likely a read error, given that the CDR3 carries no conserved phenylalanine or tryptophan at its end. The chain is built from TRBV14 and TRBJ2-7; 7 bases are shared with TRBD1. CDR1 SGHDN and CDR2 FVKESK come from the germline V gene. This CDR3 is built from 13 residues. CDR3 amino acids: CTSSTQGTYEQYS. The CDR3 coding sequence is TGTACCAGCAGCACACAGGGGACCTACGAGCAGTACTCC.

Only a few counts were recorded for this clonotype. A single base separates this from a much larger clone, so it may be a read error. This rearrangement joins TRBV24-1 to TRBJ2-6, with D possibly TRBD1 on 5 matching bases. Germline V lookup: CDR1 KGHDR, CDR2 SFDVKD. The CDR3 length is 13 residues. The CDR3 protein is CATGDSGANALTF. In DNA, the CDR3 is TGTGCCACCGGGGATTCTGGGGCCAACGCCCTGACTTTC.

The chain is built from TRBV11-3 and TRBJ2-1, with D tentatively TRBD1 or TRBD2 (5 bases each). Trimming shortened V by 5 bases and J by 9 bases, and 20 bases separated the two germline ends. CDR1 and CDR2 from the germline V gene are SGHNT and YENEEA. This CDR3 region has 15 residues. The CDR3 nucleotides are TGTGCCAGCAGCCCCGGGACCGAGGGCAGCGGTGAGCAGTTCTTC. Protein: CASSPGTEGSGEQFF. The whole variable domain, filled in from reference TRBV11-3 and TRBJ2-1, reads EAGVVQSPRYKIIEKKQPVAFWCNPISGHNTLYWYLQNLGQGPELLIRYENEEAVDDSQLPKDRFSAERLKGVDSTLKIQPAELGDSAVYLCASSPGTEGSGEQFFGPGTRLTVL.

The DNA for the CDR3 is TGTGCCAGCAGCGACAGTAATATCAATCAGCCCCAGCATTTT. Its protein is CASSDSNINQPQHF. The rearrangement joins TRBV7-8 to TRBJ1-5, with a possible D match to TRBD1 (5 bases). This CDR3 spans 14 amino acids. Trimming removed 5 bases at V and 3 bases at J, with 11 bases between. CDR1 SGHVS and CDR2 FQNEAQ come from the germline V gene.